These 18 T cell receptor beta chains were all obtained from the same sample, sequenced in a study of Tregs in tolerant kidney transplant recipients. Produced via immunoSEQ multiplex PCR; TCRdb's table is partial and in-frame only. The data contain just under 45,000 clones, nearly 97% of them singletons. Their cognate antigens are unknown. Sequences were obtained from Tregs from blood cultured with allogeneic cells. Receptor source: a human donor in good health.

This chain links TRBV9 with TRBJ2-7; 8 bases map to TRBD1. With V trimmed by 0 bases and J by 0 bases, 11 bases remained unmatched. CDR1 and CDR2 from the germline V gene are SGDLS and YYNGEE. The CDR3 has 18 amino acids. The CDR3 spells CASSVDETGEAGSYEQYF. Written as DNA, the CDR3 is TGTGCCAGCAGCGTAGACGAGACAGGGGAGGCGGGCTCCTACGAGCAGTACTTC. The variable domain in full, completed from reference TRBV9 and TRBJ2-7, reads DSGVTQTPKHLITATGQRVTLRCSPRSGDLSVYWYQQSLDQGLQFLIQYYNGEERAKGNILERFSAQQFPDLHSELNLSSLELGDSALYFCASSVDETGEAGSYEQYFGPGTRLTVT.

V is TRBV7-6 and J is TRBJ2-2, with D hard to call. Germline CDR1 is SGHVS and CDR2 is FNYEAQ. This CDR3 contains 12 residues. V was shortened by 1 base and J by 6 bases, with 3 bases between the two germline ends. The chain's CDR3 is CASSLVSGELFF. CDR3 DNA sequence: TGTGCCAGCAGCTTAGTCTCCGGGGAGCTGTTTTTT. The variable domain in full, completed from reference TRBV7-6 and TRBJ2-2, reads GAGVSQSPRYKVTKRGQDVALRCDPISGHVSLYWYRQALGQGPEFLTYFNYEAQQDKSGLPNDRFSAERPEGSISTLTIQRTEQRDSAMYRCASSLVSGELFFGEGSRLTVL.

The rearrangement uses TRBV6-5 and TRBJ1-1, with D perhaps matching TRBD1 (5 bases). V lost 7 bases, J lost 5 bases, and 17 bases lay in between. CDR3 length: 14 amino acids. Germline V gene sequence: CDR1 MNHEY, CDR2 SVGAGI. The CDR3 loop is CASTLGLPGTEAFF. In DNA, the CDR3 is TGTGCCAGCACCTTGGGACTCCCGGGGACTGAAGCTTTCTTT.

The chain joins TRBV10-2 to TRBJ1-1; D gene ambiguous. With 8 bases removed from V and 1 base from J, the gap between germline ends came to 14 bases. This CDR3 is built from 14 residues. Germline CDR1 and CDR2: WSHSY and SAAADI. CDR3 protein: CASVPSGPNTEAFF. CDR3 coding DNA: TGCGCCAGCGTACCCTCAGGTCCGAACACTGAAGCTTTCTTT.

This chain joins TRBV6-6 and TRBJ2-1; 16 bases align to TRBD2. This CDR3 is built from 16 residues. With V trimmed by 4 bases and J by 7 bases, 4 bases remained unmatched. Germline-derived CDR1 and CDR2 are MNHNY and SVGAGI (reference sequence). The CDR3 reads CASSSQGLAGGNEQFF. In DNA form, the CDR3 reads TGTGCCAGCAGTTCCCAGGGACTAGCGGGGGGGAATGAGCAGTTCTTC.

The chain combines TRBV2 with TRBJ1-5; D is perhaps TRBD1 (6 bases). This CDR3 has 15 residues. V lost 7 bases and J lost 4, with 17 bases in between. Germline CDR1 is SNHLY and CDR2 is FYNNEI. The CDR3 protein is CASTITRDTNQPQHF. The CDR3 nucleotides are TGTGCCAGCACTATAACCCGGGACACAAATCAGCCCCAGCATTTT.

The rearrangement joins TRBV11-3 to TRBJ2-3, with unresolved D. Germline V gene data show CDR1 as SGHNT and CDR2 as YENEEA. The CDR3 loop spans 14 amino acids. V was cut by 5 bases and J by 2 bases, with 11 bases left in between. DNA for the CDR3: TGTGCCAGCAGCCTTGGATTATTCACAGATACGCAGTATTTT. Amino acids: CASSLGLFTDTQYF.

This chain links TRBV5-1 with TRBJ2-1, with D unresolved. V was trimmed by 0 bases and J by 0 bases, leaving 13 bases between them. This CDR3 has 17 amino acids. Looked up from germline, CDR1 is SGHRS and CDR2 is YFSETQ. CDR3 protein: CASSLGTGLSSYNEQFF. The CDR3 DNA reads TGCGCCAGCAGCTTGGGGACGGGTCTAAGCTCCTACAATGAGCAGTTCTTC.

V and J are TRBV9 and TRBJ1-2; D ambiguous. The CDR3 covers 16 residues. Germline V gene lookup returns CDR1 SGDLS and CDR2 YYNGEE. Trimming took off 0 bases at V and 7 bases at J, with 19 bases between the two ends. The CDR3: CASSVAESAHGRGYTF. DNA of the CDR3: TGTGCCAGCAGCGTAGCTGAATCTGCCCATGGGCGTGGCTACACCTTC.

This chain links TRBV5-1 with TRBJ1-1; perhaps TRBD1 as D (5 bases). This CDR3 comprises 13 residues. The ends were cut back, 5 bases at V and 4 bases at J, with 12 bases in the middle. Per the germline V gene, CDR1 is SGHRS and CDR2 is YFSETQ. The CDR3 region has the DNA TGCGCCAGCAGTCTTTTGGGGGGCACTGAAGCTTTCTTT. Amino acids: CASSLLGGTEAFF. The variable domain in full, completed from reference TRBV5-1 and TRBJ1-1, reads KAGVTQTPRYLIKTRGQQVTLSCSPISGHRSVSWYQQTPGQGLQFLFEYFSETQRNKGNFPGRFSGRQFSNSRSEMNVSTLELGDSALYLCASSLLGGTEAFFGQGTRLTVV.

V is TRBV4-2 and J is TRBJ2-1, with 9 bases matching TRBD1. This CDR3 spans 15 amino acids. Germline CDR1 LGHNA, CDR2 YNFKEQ. The junction had 13 bases not matched to a gene; V was cut back by 3 bases and J by 13 bases. CDR3 amino acids: CASSQAGTGTFSQFF. CDR3 nucleotides: TGTGCCAGCAGCCAGGCCGGGACAGGGACTTTCTCCCAGTTCTTC.

V is TRBV30 and J is TRBJ1-6, with D possibly TRBD1 on 5 matching bases. V lost 5 bases and J 0 bases, leaving 11 bases between the germline ends. There are 15 residues in the CDR3. The germline V gene has CDR1 GTSNPN and CDR2 SVGIG (reference sequence). The CDR3 loop is CAWAFGGSYNSPLHF. CDR3 DNA: TGTGCCTGGGCCTTTGGGGGCTCCTATAATTCACCCCTCCACTTT.

This clone was seen a handful of times. This chain connects TRBV6-1 to TRBJ1-5, with 9 bases fitting TRBD1. The germline V gene has CDR1 MNHNS and CDR2 SASEGT. V gave up 4 bases and J gave up 5 bases; unmatched junction bases: 6. The CDR3 is made up of 15 amino acids. The CDR3 nucleotides are TGTGCCAGCAGTGCTGAGACAGGGGGGCATCAGCCCCAGCATTTT. This codes for CASSAETGGHQPQHF.

The rearrangement joins TRBV21-1 to TRBJ2-5; the listed D gene, TRBD1, was not tested against the DNA. TRBV21-1 is given as a pseudogene. This CDR3 is 11 amino acids long. In nucleotides, the CDR3 is TGTGCCAGCGCTTCCCAGGAGACCCAGTACTTC. Its translation is CASASQETQYF.

V gene TRBV7-9 combines with J gene TRBJ1-1, with no clear D. The germline V and J ends were trimmed by 1 base and 0 bases, with 3 bases remaining between them. The germline V gene encodes CDR1 SEHNR and CDR2 FQNEAQ (reference sequence). The CDR3 sequence is 13 residues long. This chain's CDR3 is CASSLGMNTEAFF. DNA of the CDR3: TGTGCCAGCAGCTTAGGGATGAACACTGAAGCTTTCTTT.

Comments on this clone: It is likely a read error, because the conserved phenylalanine at the end of the CDR3 is missing. No DNA is shown, since the ends of the CDR3 on it are uncertain; the CDR3 is the one TCRdb lists. The V and J genes are TRBV11-2 and TRBJ2-7; the D call of TRBD2 is as the table states it, not checked on the DNA. The CDR3 is 13 amino acids long, termini counted. CDR1 and CDR2 (germline): SGHAT, FQNNGV. CDR3 loop: CASSYRTSGRLLL.

The rearrangement joins TRBV7-8 to TRBJ1-6, with TRBD1 identical over 7 bases. The CDR3 consists of 17 residues. V shed 5 bases and J 0 bases; nucleotides not matched to a gene: 7. CDR1 is SGHVS, CDR2 FQNEAQ, per germline. CDR3 nucleotide sequence: TGTGCCAGCAGCAGCCGGACAGGCCTCTCCTATAATTCACCCCTCCACTTT. Protein sequence: CASSSRTGLSYNSPLHF.

The chain combines TRBV6-1 with TRBJ1-1, with TRBD1 identical over 11 bases. This CDR3 region has 15 residues. V was pared by 7 bases and J by 4 bases, with 8 bases of the junction left unmatched. Germline V gene lookup returns CDR1 MNHNS and CDR2 SASEGT. The CDR3 region has the DNA TGTGCCAGCAACCGGGACAGGGGGTTGATCACTGAAGCTTTCTTT. Protein sequence: CASNRDRGLITEAFF.